The 21 T cell receptor beta chains presented below share a single source sample, sequenced in a study of T-cell reconstitution after alpha-beta-depleted transplantation in children. A TCRbeta library incorporating unique molecular identifiers was prepared. TCRdb redid the calling of the PCR reads with MiXCR, one entry per CDR3 protein. This table has about 540,000 distinct CDR3 sequences, about a sixth appearing once. The input for sequencing was PBMCs from the stem cell graft donor, taken from the stem cell graft. These receptors were taken from a human donor who donated a stem cell graft to a child with acute lymphoblastic leukemia.

This clonotype was detected a few times. V and J are TRBV12-3 or TRBV12-4 and TRBJ2-3; 10 bases align to TRBD2. CDR3 size: 18 residues. Unmatched junction bases numbered 17, after V lost 5 bases and J lost 6 bases. The CDR3 nucleotides are TGTGCCAGCAGTCTTGGCGGCCTAGCGGGAGCCGAGGGCGATACGCAGTATTTT. This translates into CASSLGGLAGAEGDTQYF.

The chain is built from TRBV20-1 and TRBJ1-1; 9 nucleotides align to TRBD1. CDR1 DFQATT and CDR2 SNEGSKA come from the germline V gene (reference sequence). J was trimmed by 5 bases and V by 6 bases; bases with no gene match: 7. CDR3 size: 13 residues. CDR3: CSANRDRVTEAFF. CDR3 sequence (DNA): TGCAGTGCAAACCGGGACAGGGTAACTGAAGCTTTCTTT.

This sequence joins TRBV19 and TRBJ1-1; D remains unclear. The V gene's germline CDR1 is LNHDA and CDR2 SQIVND (reference sequence). The CDR3 consists of 13 residues. Trimming took off 3 bases at V and 1 base at J, with 6 bases between the two ends. CDR3 sequence (DNA): TGTGCCAGTAGTATTCTCAGGAACACTGAAGCTTTCTTT. It codes for CASSILRNTEAFF.

The chain has TRBV7-9 and TRBJ2-1; 11 nucleotides align to TRBD2. This CDR3 has 16 residues. Germline assignment: CDR1 SEHNR and CDR2 FQNEAQ (reference sequence). Unmatched junction bases numbered 10, after V lost 4 bases and J lost 8 bases. The DNA of the CDR3 is TGTGCCAGCAGCTCCCTCACTAGCGGGAGTCGGGATGAGCAGTTCTTC. Translated: CASSSLTSGSRDEQFF.

The chain has TRBV20-1 and TRBJ1-3; weak D call: TRBD1 (6 bases). The CDR3 loop spans 13 amino acids. CDR1 is DFQATT, CDR2 SNEGSKA, per germline (reference sequence). Trimming shortened V by 6 bases and J by 4 bases, and 13 bases separated the two germline ends. The CDR3 region is CSASTDRGNTIYF. The DNA for the CDR3 is TGCAGTGCGTCGACCGACAGGGGAAACACCATATATTTT.

Only a few counts were recorded for this clonotype. This chain links TRBV29-1 with TRBJ2-2; a weak D match, TRBD2 (5 bases). V was shortened by 4 bases and J by 0 bases, with 12 bases between the two germline ends. The CDR3 runs 15 residues. The germline V gene encodes CDR1 SQVTM and CDR2 ANQGSEA. The CDR3 reads CSVGGGTPNTGELFF. The DNA for the CDR3 is TGCAGCGTTGGAGGAGGAACCCCGAACACCGGGGAGCTGTTTTTT.

The chain recombines TRBV11-3 with TRBJ2-7, with 7 bases matching TRBD1. Trimming removed 6 bases from V and 0 bases from J; junction bases left unmatched: 8. Germline-derived CDR1 and CDR2 are SGHNT and YENEEA. CDR3 length: 15 amino acids. Here the CDR3 reads CASSQGQASSYEQYF. The CDR3 DNA follows: TGTGCCAGCAGTCAAGGACAGGCCAGCTCCTACGAGCAGTACTTC. Supplemented by reference TRBV11-3 and TRBJ2-7, the full variable domain reads EAGVVQSPRYKIIEKKQPVAFWCNPISGHNTLYWYLQNLGQGPELLIRYENEEAVDDSQLPKDRFSAERLKGVDSTLKIQPAELGDSAVYLCASSQGQASSYEQYFGPGTRLTVT.

The rearrangement uses TRBV5-4 and TRBJ1-1, with TRBD1 as a possible D gene (5 bases). Germline-derived CDR1 and CDR2 are SGHNT and YYREEE (reference sequence). Trimming removed 5 bases at V and 5 bases at J, with 16 bases between. The CDR3 is made up of 14 amino acids. The CDR3 spells CASREDLGGTEAFF. The CDR3 bases are TGTGCCAGCAGGGAGGACTTGGGGGGAACTGAAGCTTTCTTT.

The rearrangement uses TRBV11-2 and TRBJ2-1; 9 bases are shared with TRBD2. Trimming at V came to 5 bases and at J to 8 bases, leaving 19 bases not matched to a gene. This CDR3 contains 18 residues. The germline CDR1 and CDR2 sequences are SGHAT and FQNNGV. The CDR3: CASSRTRSGTSRFDEQFF. The CDR3 nucleotides are TGTGCCAGCAGCCGCACTCGGTCGGGGACTAGCCGGTTTGATGAGCAGTTCTTC.

This clonotype has just a few counts. V and J are TRBV11-1 and TRBJ2-1; TRBD2 matches 15 bases. Trimming took 5 bases from V and 8 from J; bases not matched to a gene: 7. Germline-derived CDR1 and CDR2 are SGHAT and FQDESV (reference sequence). This CDR3 comprises 16 residues. In DNA form, the CDR3 reads TGTGCCAGCAGCGGATGGACTAGCGGGAGGGCCCATGAGCAGTTCTTC. Translation: CASSGWTSGRAHEQFF.

The chain recombines TRBV9 with TRBJ2-1; TRBD1 matches at 8 bases. The CDR3 runs to 15 residues. The V segment lost 3 bases and the J segment 4 bases; nucleotides outside the gene matches: 6. Germline assignment: CDR1 SGDLS and CDR2 YYNGEE. The CDR3 coding sequence is TGTGCCAGCAGCGGAGCCGGGACAGGATACAATGAGCAGTTCTTC. Amino acids: CASSGAGTGYNEQFF.

V gene TRBV5-5 combines with J gene TRBJ1-2; maybe TRBD1 (6 bases). The ends were cut back, 0 bases at V and 6 bases at J, with 18 bases in the middle. In germline, CDR1 is SGHKS, CDR2 YYEKEE (reference sequence). The CDR3 is 16 residues long. CDR3 amino acids: CASSLVAGGADNGYTF. CDR3 sequence (DNA): TGTGCCAGCAGCTTGGTGGCCGGGGGCGCAGACAATGGCTACACCTTC. Full variable domain (rest looked up from reference TRBV5-5 and TRBJ1-2): DAGVTQSPTHLIKTRGQQVTLRCSPISGHKSVSWYQQVLGQGPQFIFQYYEKEERGRGNFPDRFSARQFPNYSSELNVNALLLGDSALYLCASSLVAGGADNGYTFGSGTRLTVV.

This clonotype occurred a few times. This chain's CDR3 is CASSPGTSGVVNWDEQFF. For the CDR3, the DNA is TGCGCCAGCAGCCCCGGGACTAGCGGGGTAGTTAATTGGGATGAGCAGTTCTTC. The J gene is TRBJ2-1, the V gene TRBV5-1; 13 bases match TRBD2. J lost 8 bases, V lost 4 bases, and 15 bases had no gene match. The CDR3 runs 18 residues. Germline CDR1 is SGHRS and CDR2 is YFSETQ.

This sequence joins TRBV29-1 and TRBJ2-5; D not certain. V dropped 1 base and J dropped 4 bases, with 10 bases sitting between them. The germline CDR1 and CDR2 sequences are SQVTM and ANQGSEA. The CDR3 covers 13 residues. CDR3: CSVEARSRETQYF. The CDR3 nucleotides are TGCAGCGTTGAAGCCAGGTCCAGAGAGACCCAGTACTTC. Full variable domain (rest looked up from reference TRBV29-1 and TRBJ2-5): SAVISQKPSRDICQRGTSLTIQCQVDSQVTMMFWYRQQPGQSLTLIATANQGSEATYESGFVIDKFPISRPNLTFSTLTVSNMSPEDSSIYLCSVEARSRETQYFGPGTRLLVL.

J is TRBJ2-3 and V is TRBV23-1, with 11 bases fitting TRBD2. TRBV23-1 is an ORF, and what it does is uncertain. V lost 0 bases and J lost 5; bases outside the gene matches: 1. The CDR3 sequence is 15 residues long. This CDR3 reads CASSQSLAGGDTQYF. DNA for the CDR3: TGCGCCAGCAGTCAATCTCTAGCGGGAGGAGATACGCAGTATTTT.

There are a few counts of this clonotype. V and J are TRBV10-3 and TRBJ2-1; D is perhaps TRBD2 (5 bases). Trimming pared 3 bases from V and 2 bases from J, leaving 11 bases between. There are 15 residues in the CDR3. Germline V gene data show CDR1 as ENHRY and CDR2 as SYGVKD. The CDR3 bases are TGTGCCATCAGTGAATCGAGCGGTACCTACAATGAGCAGTTCTTC. It codes for CAISESSGTYNEQFF.

This clonotype showed up just a few times. The chain joins TRBV2 to TRBJ1-5; a possible D gene is TRBD1 (5 bases). The CDR3 extends over 14 amino acids. Trimming took 6 bases from V and 2 from J, leaving 11 bases between them. CDR1 and CDR2 (germline): SNHLY, FYNNEI. DNA for the CDR3: TGTGCCAGCAGGGAGCAGGGCGGCAATCAGCCCCAGCATTTT. Translation gives CASREQGGNQPQHF.

This chain connects TRBV20-1 to TRBJ1-2; 7 nucleotides align to TRBD1. The CDR3 is 15 amino acids. V was pared by 1 base and J by 4 bases, with 9 bases of the junction left unmatched. Per the germline V gene, CDR1 is DFQATT and CDR2 is SNEGSKA (reference sequence). The CDR3 here is CSARVWTGKSYGYTF. CDR3 nucleotides: TGCAGTGCTAGAGTCTGGACAGGCAAATCCTATGGCTACACCTTC.

This clonotype came up a few times. This chain's CDR3 is CASSESQFKNTGELFF. The CDR3 DNA sequence: TGCGCCAGCAGTGAGTCGCAGTTTAAGAACACCGGGGAGCTGTTTTTT. The chain links TRBV10-1 to TRBJ2-2, with D unresolved. Germline assignment: CDR1 WNHNN and CDR2 SYGVQD (reference sequence). V was shortened by 0 bases and J by 1 base, with 9 bases between the two germline ends. The CDR3 is 16 residues long.

This clonotype was counted only a few times. This chain uses TRBV5-1 with TRBJ1-1, with TRBD1 as a possible D gene (5 bases). This CDR3 region has 15 residues. Trimming shortened V by 0 bases and J by 4 bases, and 13 bases separated the two germline ends. The V gene's germline CDR1 is SGHRS and CDR2 YFSETQ. The CDR3 sequence is CASSLDEGRSTEAFF. The CDR3 DNA sequence: TGCGCCAGCAGCTTGGATGAGGGGAGGAGCACTGAAGCTTTCTTT.

The chain links TRBV5-1 to TRBJ1-1, with D possibly TRBD1 on 6 matching bases. The ends were cut back, 1 base at V and 4 bases at J, with 17 bases in the middle. Germline assignment: CDR1 SGHRS and CDR2 YFSETQ. The CDR3 length is 16 residues. CDR3 bases: TGCGCCAGCAGCTTGCGGGACACGGGCCTTAGCACTGAAGCTTTCTTT. Translating it yields CASSLRDTGLSTEAFF. The full variable domain, in which reference TRBV5-1 and TRBJ1-1 provide the parts outside the CDR3, is KAGVTQTPRYLIKTRGQQVTLSCSPISGHRSVSWYQQTPGQGLQFLFEYFSETQRNKGNFPGRFSGRQFSNSRSEMNVSTLELGDSALYLCASSLRDTGLSTEAFFGQGTRLTVV.